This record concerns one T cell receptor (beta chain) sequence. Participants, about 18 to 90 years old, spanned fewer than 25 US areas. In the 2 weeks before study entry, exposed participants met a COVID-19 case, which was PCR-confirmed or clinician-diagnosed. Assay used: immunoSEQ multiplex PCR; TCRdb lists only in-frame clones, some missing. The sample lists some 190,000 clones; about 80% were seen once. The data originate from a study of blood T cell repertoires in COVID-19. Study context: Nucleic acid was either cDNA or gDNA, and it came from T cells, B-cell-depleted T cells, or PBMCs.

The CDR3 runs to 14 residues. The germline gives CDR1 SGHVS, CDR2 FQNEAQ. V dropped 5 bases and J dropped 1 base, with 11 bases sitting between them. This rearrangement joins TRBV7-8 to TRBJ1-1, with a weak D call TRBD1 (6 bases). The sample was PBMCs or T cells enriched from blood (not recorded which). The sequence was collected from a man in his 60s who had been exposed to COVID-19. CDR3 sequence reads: CASSERTANTEAFF. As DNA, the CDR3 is TGTGCCAGCAGCGAAAGGACAGCGAACACTGAAGCTTTCTTT.